The sequence of this T cell receptor (beta chain) was determined in a study of blood T cell repertoires in COVID-19. Study context: The United States, Italy and Spain provided the acute and convalescent COVID-19 samples.

Per the germline V gene, CDR1 is LGHDT and CDR2 is YNNKEL (reference sequence). V lost 1 base and J lost 1; bases outside the gene matches: 9. The CDR3 consists of 17 residues. Clones were read by immunoSEQ multiplex PCR, and TCRdb kept only the in-frame ones, dropping some. The sample records 350,000 to 400,000 clones, more than 75% being singletons. Cohort 3 donors counted as recovered after two negative PCRs, clearance, or resolved symptoms. The source of this sequence is a woman aged 18-29 years who had recovered from COVID-19. The sequenced material came from PBMCs or T cells enriched from blood (not recorded which). This rearrangement joins TRBV3-1 (or the pseudogene TRBV3-2) to TRBJ2-5; 7 nucleotides match TRBD2. CDR3 in DNA: TGTGCCAGCAGCCAAGTCGGTGGGCGGGGGACCCAAGAGACCCAGTACTTC. This codes for CASSQVGGRGTQETQYF.